These 25 T cell receptor beta chains originate from one sample sequenced in a study of blood T cell repertoires in COVID-19. Some clones are missing from TCRdb's copy, which holds only in-frame ones; the method was immunoSEQ multiplex PCR. The repertoire includes fewer than 120,000 clones, approximately 90% of them detected once, and around 4.4% sits in the top ten. The sample taken for sequencing was peripheral blood. The receptors come from a human donor in a cohort sampled during active COVID-19.

This rearrangement joins TRBV6-1 to TRBJ1-2; the match to TRBD1 covers 8 bases. The V gene end was trimmed by 2 bases and the J gene end by 7 bases; junction bases not matched to a gene: 6. Per germline, CDR1 MNHNS and CDR2 SASEGT. The CDR3 sequence is 14 residues long. The chain's CDR3 is CASSENSGGGGYTF. CDR3 nucleotides: TGTGCCAGCAGTGAAAATTCAGGGGGCGGTGGCTACACCTTC.

This chain links TRBV19 with TRBJ2-1; 10 bases are a match to TRBD2. Germline V lookup: CDR1 LNHDA, CDR2 SQIVND (reference sequence). The CDR3 is made up of 18 amino acids. V was pared by 0 bases and J by 3 bases, with 8 bases of the junction left unmatched. CDR3 in amino acids: CASSIDAGTSVFYNEQFF. CDR3 DNA: TGTGCCAGTAGTATAGACGCCGGGACTAGCGTCTTCTACAATGAGCAGTTCTTC. Full variable domain (remainder filled in from reference TRBV19 and TRBJ2-1): DGGITQSPKYLFRKEGQNVTLSCEQNLNHDAMYWYRQDPGQGLRLIYYSQIVNDFQKGDIAEGYSVSREKKESFPLTVTSAQKNPTAFYLCASSIDAGTSVFYNEQFFGPGTRLTVL.

The chain links TRBV30 to TRBJ1-5; no firm D call. The CDR3 length is 15 residues. Germline V CDR1 and CDR2: GTSNPN, SVGIG (reference sequence). With 0 bases removed from V and 0 bases from J, the gap between germline ends came to 9 bases. The CDR3 loop reads CAWSVPGNSNQPQHF. CDR3 in DNA: TGTGCCTGGAGTGTACCCGGGAATAGCAATCAGCCCCAGCATTTT.

This clone has just one count. The chain links TRBV7-2 to TRBJ1-4; no firm D call. Trimming left V 1 base short and J 8 bases short, with 20 bases between. There are 17 residues in the CDR3. Germline CDR1 is SGHTA and CDR2 is FQGNSA. In DNA, the CDR3 is TGTGCCAGCAGCTTAGGCAGAGCGGGAGCCCCGGGGGAAAAACTGTTTTTT. Protein: CASSLGRAGAPGEKLFF.

This clone showed up just a few times. The genes are TRBV15 and TRBJ1-6; TRBD1 matches 7 bases. Germline lookup yields CDR1 LNHNV and CDR2 YYDKDF (reference sequence). V gave up 7 bases and J gave up 5 bases; unmatched junction bases: 2. The CDR3 contains 13 residues. CDR3 nucleotide sequence: TGTGCCACCACACAGGGGAATAATTCACCCCTCCACTTT. It is translated as CATTQGNNSPLHF.

The genes are TRBV11-3 and TRBJ2-7, with 10 bases lining up with TRBD1. The CDR3 consists of 14 residues. The V gene's germline CDR1 is SGHNT and CDR2 YENEEA. V lost 5 bases to trimming and J lost 3 bases; unmatched junction nucleotides: 4. This chain's CDR3 is CASSIGQGVYEQYF. CDR3 bases: TGTGCCAGCAGCATAGGACAGGGGGTCTACGAGCAGTACTTC.

The chain combines TRBV21-1 with TRBJ1-4. TRBV21-1 is shown as a pseudogene. The CDR3 totals 13 residues. The CDR3 DNA reads as TGTGCCAGCAGCAAAACGGGTAATGAAAAACTGTTTTTT. Translation gives CASSKTGNEKLFF.

The rearrangement uses TRBV2 and TRBJ1-2; TRBD1 agrees at 7 bases. The CDR3 is made up of 13 amino acids. Looked up from germline, CDR1 is SNHLY and CDR2 is FYNNEI. The J segment lost 8 bases and the V segment lost 6 bases, leaving 9 bases of the junction unmatched. The CDR3 protein is CASSSTGAGGYTF. The CDR3 nucleotides read TGTGCCAGCAGCTCCACAGGGGCTGGAGGCTACACCTTC.

A few counts support this clone. The chain carries TRBV21-1 and TRBJ1-6; the table's D call, TRBD1, was not checked against the DNA. TRBV21-1 is tagged as a pseudogene. This CDR3 comprises 18 residues. The CDR3, as DNA: TGTGCCAGCAGCAAAGCGCTGCCACTCGGGGACAATAATTCACCCCTCCACTTT. Amino acid sequence: CASSKALPLGDNNSPLHF.

The chain uses TRBV5-1 and TRBJ1-5, with TRBD1 as a possible D gene (5 bases). Trimming removed 0 bases at V and 2 bases at J, with 9 bases between. CDR1 is SGHRS, CDR2 YFSETQ, per germline. The CDR3 is 15 amino acids. The CDR3 sequence is CASSLVWGGNQPQHF. The CDR3 region has the DNA TGCGCCAGCAGCTTGGTTTGGGGGGGCAATCAGCCCCAGCATTTT.

This chain uses TRBV27 with TRBJ1-3; D may be TRBD1 (5 bases). CDR1 and CDR2 from the germline V gene are MNHEY and SMNVEV (reference sequence). Trimming shortened V by 6 bases and J by 0 bases, and 18 bases separated the two germline ends. The CDR3 is made up of 17 amino acids. CDR3 sequence reads: CASRPSAGVGSGNTIYF. The DNA for the CDR3 is TGTGCCAGCAGACCTTCCGCGGGGGTCGGCTCTGGAAACACCATATATTTT.

This clone was detected a few times. The V call is TRBV7-9, the J call TRBJ2-5; TRBD2 might be the D (5 bases). The length of the CDR3 is 15 residues. CDR1 SEHNR and CDR2 FQNEAQ come from the germline V gene (reference sequence). V lost 2 bases, J lost 4 bases, and 14 bases lay in between. The CDR3 protein is CASSLKGGPPETQYF. For the CDR3, the DNA is TGTGCCAGCAGCTTAAAGGGCGGGCCCCCAGAGACCCAGTACTTC.

This clone was found once. The rearrangement joins TRBV7-9 to TRBJ2-7; D is unclear. Trimming removed 5 bases from V and 2 bases from J, with 7 bases in between. The CDR3 totals 12 residues. Germline lookup yields CDR1 SEHNR and CDR2 FQNEAQ (reference sequence). CDR3 in DNA: TGTGCCAGCAGCATCCGAGCCTACGAGCAGTACTTC. It specifies CASSIRAYEQYF.

This chain links TRBV18 with TRBJ2-5, with D perhaps matching TRBD2 (5 bases). The CDR3 has 12 amino acids. Germline V lookup: CDR1 KGHSH, CDR2 LQKENI. Trimming left V 3 bases short and J 5 bases short, with 7 bases between. In nucleotides, the CDR3 is TGTGCCAGCTCACCTACGGGGGAGACCCAGTACTTC. Translation: CASSPTGETQYF.

The rearrangement links TRBV28 to TRBJ1-2; D is unresolved. From germline, CDR1 is MDHEN and CDR2 SYDVKM. V was trimmed by 4 bases and J by 7 bases, leaving 7 bases between them. The CDR3 consists of 11 residues. CDR3 in amino acids: CASSSPFGYTF. For the CDR3, the DNA is TGTGCCAGCAGTTCCCCTTTTGGCTACACCTTC.

The CDR3 coding sequence is TGCGCCAGCAGCCGGGGACTAGCGGGAGGGCCGTCCGGGGCCAACGTCCTGACTTTC. This gives the protein CASSRGLAGGPSGANVLTF. V is TRBV4-1 and J is TRBJ2-6; 16 positions agree with TRBD2. This CDR3 comprises 19 residues. Trimming at V came to 4 bases and at J to 4 bases, leaving 7 bases not matched to a gene. Germline CDR1 reads MGHRA; CDR2 reads YSYEKL.

This chain links TRBV7-9 with TRBJ1-3; TRBD1 matches at 9 bases. The V segment lost 7 bases and the J segment 2 bases; nucleotides outside the gene matches: 9. Germline loops: CDR1 SEHNR, CDR2 FQNEAQ (reference sequence). This CDR3 has 16 amino acids. The CDR3 DNA follows: TGTGCCAGCACCTCCCAGGGGACAGGGCCTGGAAACACCATATATTTT. It translates to CASTSQGTGPGNTIYF.

J is TRBJ1-1 and V is TRBV3-1 (or the pseudogene TRBV3-2); 8 nucleotides line up with TRBD1. The V gene's germline CDR1 is LGHDT and CDR2 YNNKEL (reference sequence). V was clipped by 1 base and J by 7 bases; unmatched bases: 8. CDR3 length: 15 residues. CDR3 sequence reads: CASSQGTGRQIEAFF. The CDR3 DNA reads TGTGCCAGCAGCCAAGGGACAGGGAGACAGATTGAAGCTTTCTTT.

The CDR3 DNA reads as TGTGCCAGCAGCGTAGGGACAGTGCATCAGCCCCAGCATTTT. This translates into CASSVGTVHQPQHF. The chain recombines TRBV9 with TRBJ1-5, with a weak D call TRBD1 (6 bases). The CDR3 spans 14 residues. Germline V gene lookup returns CDR1 SGDLS and CDR2 YYNGEE. Trimming took 0 bases from V and 5 from J, leaving 9 bases between them.

This chain joins TRBV9 and TRBJ2-3, with 12 bases identical to TRBD1. Trimming cost V 3 bases and J 6 bases; bases outside gene matches: 11. The CDR3 sequence is 17 residues long. Germline V CDR1 and CDR2: SGDLS, YYNGEE. The CDR3 DNA sequence: TGTGCCAGCAGCGACACCCCCGGGACAGGGGGCCAGGATACGCAGTATTTT. It encodes CASSDTPGTGGQDTQYF.

The rearrangement joins TRBV19 to TRBJ1-1; D unclear. Germline V gene sequence: CDR1 LNHDA, CDR2 SQIVND (reference sequence). V lost 3 bases and J lost 0, with 5 bases in between. CDR3 size: 13 residues. The CDR3 spells CASSILVNTEAFF. CDR3 sequence (DNA): TGTGCCAGTAGTATTTTAGTGAACACTGAAGCTTTCTTT.

The rearrangement joins TRBV28 to TRBJ2-5, with 7 nucleotides matching TRBD1. This CDR3 comprises 18 residues. Germline trimming cut 1 base from V and 1 base from J; bases unmatched to any gene: 12. The germline gives CDR1 MDHEN, CDR2 SYDVKM. The chain's CDR3 is CASSLYPPRQGRQETQYF. The CDR3 nucleotides read TGTGCCAGCAGTTTATACCCCCCCCGACAGGGACGCCAAGAGACCCAGTACTTC.

Only one count was recorded for this clone. This chain links TRBV5-1 with TRBJ1-2; 9 bases match TRBD1. This CDR3 is 14 amino acids long. V was pared by 4 bases and J by 2 bases, with 3 bases of the junction left unmatched. Germline V gene data show CDR1 as SGHRS and CDR2 as YFSETQ. In DNA form, the CDR3 reads TGCGCCAGCAGCGCGGGGACAGGGAACTATGGCTACACCTTC. This gives the protein CASSAGTGNYGYTF.

The rearrangement links TRBV6-2 or TRBV6-3 to TRBJ2-3, with 8 nucleotides matching TRBD2. The CDR3 sequence is 14 residues long. In germline, CDR1 is MNHEY, CDR2 SVGEGT. Unmatched junction bases numbered 5, after V lost 4 bases and J lost 5 bases. The CDR3 DNA sequence: TGTGCCAGCAGTTTCGGGGGGGCCCAAGATACGCAGTATTTT. It specifies CASSFGGAQDTQYF.

The chain links TRBV27 to TRBJ2-7, with D possibly TRBD2 on 6 matching bases. Trimming left V 6 bases short and J 2 bases short, with 17 bases between. The CDR3 has 15 amino acids. Germline-derived CDR1 and CDR2 are MNHEY and SMNVEV (reference sequence). CDR3 loop: CASSALRTIPYEQYF. CDR3 sequence (DNA): TGTGCCAGCAGCGCTCTTAGGACTATTCCCTACGAGCAGTACTTC.